One and the same sample provided the 9 T cell receptor beta chains below, sequenced in a study of blood T cell repertoires in COVID-19. Assay used: immunoSEQ multiplex PCR; TCRdb lists only in-frame clones, some missing. Among about 140,000 clones listed, about 80% were seen once. Sequences were obtained from peripheral blood. All receptors derive from a woman older than 75 in a cohort sampled during active or convalescent COVID-19.

To note about this clone: The sample has other DNA sequences that encode this CDR3 too. The rearrangement links TRBV7-2 to TRBJ2-1; 9 bases line up with TRBD2. The CDR3 spans 15 residues. Germline V gives CDR1 SGHTA, CDR2 FQGNSA. V trimming: 1 base; J trimming: 8 bases; junction bases outside the gene matches: 6. Here the CDR3 reads CASSLVAGGPHEQFF. The CDR3 region has the DNA TGTGCCAGCAGCTTAGTCGCGGGGGGGCCCCATGAGCAGTTCTTC. The variable domain in full, with the rest retrieved from reference TRBV7-2 and TRBJ2-1, is GAGVSQSPSNKVTEKGKDVELRCDPISGHTALYWYRQSLGQGLEFLIYFQGNSAPDKSGLPSDRFSAERTGGSVSTLTIQRTQQEDSAVYLCASSLVAGGPHEQFFGPGTRLTVL.

The rearrangement joins TRBV2 to TRBJ2-7; D is possibly TRBD2 (6 bases). From germline, CDR1 is SNHLY and CDR2 FYNNEI. CDR3 size: 12 residues. V was shortened by 6 bases and J by 6 bases, with 12 bases between the two germline ends. The CDR3 loop is CASREGYREQYV. CDR3 in DNA: TGTGCCAGCAGGGAGGGGTACCGCGAGCAGTACGTC.

This chain connects TRBV3-1 (or the pseudogene TRBV3-2) to TRBJ1-5; D unresolved. The CDR3 totals 16 residues. CDR1 LGHDT and CDR2 YNNKEL come from the germline V gene (reference sequence). V lost 3 bases, J lost 2 bases, and 14 bases lay in between. DNA for the CDR3: TGTGCCAGCAGCCACCGCGGAGGGTACGGCAATCAGCCCCAGCATTTT. Its translation is CASSHRGGYGNQPQHF.

V gene TRBV12-3 or TRBV12-4 combines with J gene TRBJ2-7; tentatively, D is TRBD2 (7 bases). CDR3 length: 13 amino acids. V lost 7 bases, J lost 4 bases, and 14 bases lay in between. CDR3 protein: CASNVGGRYEQYF. The CDR3 coding sequence is TGTGCCAGCAACGTCGGGGGGCGGTACGAGCAGTACTTC.

This clone was seen a few times. The rearrangement joins TRBV6-6 to TRBJ1-2, with TRBD1 identical over 8 bases. CDR1 and CDR2 (germline): MNHNY, SVGAGI (reference sequence). The CDR3 has 14 residues. V trimming: 7 bases; J trimming: 2 bases; junction bases outside the gene matches: 6. The DNA of the CDR3 is TGTGCCAGCACCCGGACAGGGACCAACTATGGCTACACCTTC. Translated: CASTRTGTNYGYTF.

The CDR3: CAISDKQGNGNTIYF. The CDR3 coding sequence is TGTGCCATCAGTGACAAACAGGGCAATGGAAACACCATATATTTT. The chain uses TRBV10-3 and TRBJ1-3; TRBD1 might be the D (6 bases). Trimming took off 3 bases at V and 3 bases at J, with 12 bases between the two ends. Germline CDR1 ENHRY, CDR2 SYGVKD. CDR3 size: 15 residues.

The chain couples TRBV7-2 to TRBJ2-1; D is uncertain. CDR1 is SGHTA and CDR2 is FQGNSA in the germline V gene. V shed 5 bases and J shed 7 bases, with 9 bases lying between them. This CDR3 region has 12 residues. The CDR3 DNA reads as TGTGCCAGCAGCCGGTTCGGGAATGAGCAGTTCTTC. Its translation: CASSRFGNEQFF. The full variable domain, rest sourced from reference TRBV7-2 and TRBJ2-1, is GAGVSQSPSNKVTEKGKDVELRCDPISGHTALYWYRQSLGQGLEFLIYFQGNSAPDKSGLPSDRFSAERTGGSVSTLTIQRTQQEDSAVYLCASSRFGNEQFFGPGTRLTVL.

The chain uses TRBV5-1 and TRBJ2-3; D is perhaps TRBD2 (5 bases). CDR1 is SGHRS, CDR2 YFSETQ, per germline. Trimming stripped 0 bases from V and 6 bases from J, with 11 bases between. CDR3 length: 14 residues. The CDR3 sequence is CASSLDWTQDTQYF. The DNA of the CDR3 is TGCGCCAGCAGCTTGGACTGGACTCAGGATACGCAGTATTTT.

V gene TRBV25-1 combines with J gene TRBJ2-2; weak D call: TRBD2 (5 bases). Between the trimmed V and J ends, which lost 3 bases and 0 bases, there was a span of 17 bases. The CDR3 is 18 residues long. Germline V CDR1 and CDR2: MGHDK, SYGVNS. The CDR3 region is CASSDSVGRFSNTGELFF. CDR3 sequence (DNA): TGTGCCAGCAGTGATTCGGTTGGGAGATTTTCGAACACCGGGGAGCTGTTTTTT.